This T cell receptor beta chain was documented in a study of T cells in Graves' hyperthyroidism and ophthalmopathy. At the level of the study: At initial diagnosis, before any treatment had begun, peripheral blood was obtained.

Whole-study results and caveats: Model-based prediction identified ophthalmopathy a median about 6.8 months prior to its onset.

This clonotype was seen at least ten times. Its antigen is as yet unknown. Hyperthyroidism patients were newly diagnosed, had disease duration under 2 months, and were aged 18 to 65 years. Those patients with uncontrolled infection, other autoimmune disease, pregnancy or lactation were excluded. The source material, RNA transcripts, was used to amplify TCR beta CDR3 regions. Primed by the HTBI set, a first-round RT-PCR was run on the TCR CDR3. MiXCR, run by TCRdb on the multiplex PCR reads, gives a single entry per CDR3 protein. The sample consists of about 300,000 distinct CDR3 sequences, about 15% of them appearing once. The clonotype was recovered from a man aged 25-40 years with Graves' hyperthyroidism. Sequencing was performed on blood.

In DNA form, the CDR3 reads TGCGCCAGCAGTGAGTCGCCTAGCGGAGGTTACAATGAGCAGTTCTTC. Its translation: CASSESPSGGYNEQFF. The chain couples TRBV10-2 to TRBJ2-1; 7 nucleotides agree with TRBD2. This CDR3 has 16 amino acids. Germline V gene data show CDR1 as WSHSY and CDR2 as SAAADI. The junction had 6 bases not matched to a gene; V was cut back by 0 bases and J by 4 bases.